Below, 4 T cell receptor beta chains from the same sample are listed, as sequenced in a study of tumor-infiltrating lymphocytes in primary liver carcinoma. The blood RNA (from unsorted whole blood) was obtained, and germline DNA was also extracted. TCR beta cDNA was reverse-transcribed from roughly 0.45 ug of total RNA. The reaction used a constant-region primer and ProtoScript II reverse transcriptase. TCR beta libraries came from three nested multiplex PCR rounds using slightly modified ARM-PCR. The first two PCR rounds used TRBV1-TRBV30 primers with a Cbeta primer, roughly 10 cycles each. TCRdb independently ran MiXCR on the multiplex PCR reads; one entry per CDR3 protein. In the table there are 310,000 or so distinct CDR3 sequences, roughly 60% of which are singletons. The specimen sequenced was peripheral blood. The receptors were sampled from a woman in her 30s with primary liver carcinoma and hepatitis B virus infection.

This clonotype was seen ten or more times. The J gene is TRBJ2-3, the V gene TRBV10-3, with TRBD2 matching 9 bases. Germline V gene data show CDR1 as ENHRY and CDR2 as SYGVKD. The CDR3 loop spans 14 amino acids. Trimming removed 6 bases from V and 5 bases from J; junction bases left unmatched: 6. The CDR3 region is CAIRIAGAGDTQYF. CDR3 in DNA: TGTGCCATCAGGATAGCGGGAGCCGGAGATACGCAGTATTTT.

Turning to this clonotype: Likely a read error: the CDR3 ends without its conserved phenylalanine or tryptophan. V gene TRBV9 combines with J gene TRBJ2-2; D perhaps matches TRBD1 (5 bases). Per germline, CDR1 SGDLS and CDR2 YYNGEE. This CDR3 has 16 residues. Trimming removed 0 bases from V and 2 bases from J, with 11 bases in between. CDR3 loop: CASSVGGRVNTGELFC. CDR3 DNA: TGTGCCAGCAGCGTAGGAGGCAGGGTAAACACCGGGGAGCTGTTTTGT.

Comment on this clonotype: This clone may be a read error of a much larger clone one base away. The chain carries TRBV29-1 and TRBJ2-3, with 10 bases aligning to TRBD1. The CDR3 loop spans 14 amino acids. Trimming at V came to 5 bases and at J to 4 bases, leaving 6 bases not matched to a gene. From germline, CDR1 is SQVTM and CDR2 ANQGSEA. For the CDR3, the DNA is TGCAGCGTTATTGACAGGGGGCTTGCAGATACGCAGTATTTT. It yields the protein CSVIDRGLADTQYF.

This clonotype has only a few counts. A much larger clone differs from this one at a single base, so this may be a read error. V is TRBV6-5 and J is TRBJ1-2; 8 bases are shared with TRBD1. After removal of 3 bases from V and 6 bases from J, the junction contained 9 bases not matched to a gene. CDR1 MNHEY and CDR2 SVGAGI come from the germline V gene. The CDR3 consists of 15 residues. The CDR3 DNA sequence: TGTGCCAGCAGTTATAATGACAGGGGAGTCGATGGCTACACCTTC. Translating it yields CASSYNDRGVDGYTF.